This entry features one TCR beta chain sequence. Antigen specificity is unknown. Between the trimmed V and J ends, which lost 7 bases and 6 bases, there was a span of 15 bases. The germline gives CDR1 SNHLY, CDR2 FYNNEI. This CDR3 spans 13 amino acids. This sample's time point: patch test 1, 2 weeks after DPC sensitization. Treatment noted: therapeutic diphenylcyclopropenone sensitization with weekly scalp DPC. This record comes from a study of human T cells and chemical hapten exposure. Study-level information: Read at 6 days, the patch tests placed 0.01% DPC on the upper back.

General study points: In the PT1 data, expanded TCR counts showed a positive correlation with patch test score. DPC sensitization left the count of TCRs above 1 in 1000 unchanged.

TCRdb called the RACE reads again in MiXCR, with one record for every CDR3 protein. This sample has roughly 360,000 distinct CDR3 sequences, with more than 4.5% found just once. Sequencing used whole blood, obtained in connection with sensitization to the hapten diphenylcyclopropenone (DPC). The receptor comes from a woman in her fifties or sixties with alopecia areata. Some clones in this sample may be carry-over from other donors' samples. The chain combines TRBV2 with TRBJ1-2; weak D call: TRBD1 (5 bases). Here the CDR3 reads CASNTGVGDGYTF. The CDR3 nucleotides are TGTGCCAGCAATACCGGCGTAGGGGATGGCTACACCTTC.